This record looks at one T cell receptor beta chain sequence and its context. Which antigen it targets is not known. No qualities accompany the bases; no much larger clone lies one base away. The junction shows trimming of 0 bases on V and 2 bases on J, plus 6 bases between the germline ends. CDR1 KGHDR and CDR2 SFDVKD were looked up in the germline V gene. The CDR3 covers 14 residues, taking in both the cysteine and the phenylalanine. Only the CDR3 part of the read is kept: 42 bases, read in frame from the first base. The sample belongs to a study of blood T cell repertoires in COVID-19 (dated by TCRdb to about 2020). The study in broad terms: Samples covering the acute and convalescent phases of COVID-19 were provided by collaborators in the United States, Italy and Spain. The prospective study material was composed of cDNA or gDNA derived from T cells, B-cell-depleted T cells, or PBMCs. Samples came from the ongoing ImmuneRACE study (first 160 participants) plus 1,254 subjects from 6 global collaborators. Nearly every sample came with metadata listing a de-identified subject ID, COVID-19 status, age in years and sex. Where available, HLA class I and class II types were taken from metadata supplied by the sample provider and were not determined by assay-based typing. A freely available public database, intended as a resource for researchers studying the immune response to SARS-CoV-2, is where the repertoires were released. Subjects who had been exposed to COVID-19, were actively infected with it, or had recovered from it provided the deeply sampled blood TCRbeta repertoires that made up the dataset.

TCRbeta CDR3 regions were amplified from genomic DNA by means of the immunoSEQ Assay, a bias-controlled multiplex PCR. For the original study's pipeline: The number of nucleated cells in each sample was estimated by amplification of reference gene primers within the assay. Sequence reads were collapsed and filtered to measure the absolute abundance of every unique TCRbeta CDR3 rearrangement. Productive Simpson clonality was computed per sample as the square root of Simpson's diversity index over productive rearrangements. In TCRdb, the immuneACCESS table is reduced to in-frame sequences with V and J assigned. These tables do not hold every clone; where another copy was compared, an unresolved V gene accounts for under half, and the others remain unexplained. V and J calls and clone size are given by that table; D and trimming were obtained from the DNA. Within this sample are around 160,000 clones, with more than 70% of them counted one time only. 10% to 15% of the sample belongs to the ten largest clones.

Whole blood was collected in K2EDTA tubes by collaborating institutions according to the institutions' own protocols. Collaborator samples were shipped for TCRbeta analysis as frozen whole blood, isolated PBMCs, or DNA extracted from either sample type. Study-wide conclusions, independent of this receptor: Clinical and demographic metadata were provided uncurated, with the amount varying by source and participant.

The TCR comes from a man in his sixties with active or convalescent COVID-19. Sequencing input: peripheral blood. The chain is made from TRBV24-1 and TRBJ2-5, with no confidently assigned D gene. The CDR3 amino acid sequence is: CATSDLGEQETQYF. The DNA sequence follows: TGTGCCACCAGTGATTTGGGAGAACAAGAGACCCAGTACTTC.